This T cell receptor beta chain was retrieved from a study of cytomegalovirus exposure and HLA in healthy donors. Germline V gene sequence: CDR1 SGHTA, CDR2 FQGTGA. Trimming cost V 0 bases and J 6 bases; bases outside gene matches: 5. This CDR3 has 15 residues. Measured with immunoSEQ multiplex PCR; TCRdb has only the in-frame clones, and not every one. The table includes tens of thousands of clones, 90% detected once. The receptor comes from a man aged 18 to 29 in good health and CMV-seronegative. Sequenced input: PBMCs. The chain links TRBV7-3 to TRBJ2-1, with TRBD2 identical over 7 bases. The DNA of the CDR3 is TGTGCCAGCAGCTTAACGAGTGGCGGGAGCAATGAGCAGTTCTTC. It encodes CASSLTSGGSNEQFF.